This section outlines one T cell receptor (beta chain) sequence together with its context. The data were taken from a study of T cells expressing NK-cell markers. Study-wide background: All TCR beta repertoires analysed originated from sorted CD3+CD56+NKG2C+, CD3+CD56+NKG2C- and CD3+CD56-NKG2C+ T cells. Sequenced donors, eight in total, included seven who were HCMV-seropositive and one who was seronegative.

The CDR3 is 16 residues long. The germline V gene has CDR1 DFQATT and CDR2 SNEGSKA (reference sequence). A 5'RACE template switching approach incorporating UMIs was used to make TCR beta cDNA. From its re-call of the 5' RACE reads, TCRdb lists each CDR3 protein once, without DNA. The sample shows approximately 440,000 distinct CDR3 sequences, and over 1.1% sits with its ten largest clones. This sequence originates from a woman aged 45-60 years in good health. The chain recombines TRBV20-1 with TRBJ2-2; as DNA is missing, the TRBD2 call by TCRdb cannot be tested. Sequenced input: blood T cells: a sorted CD56 or NKG2C T cell subset, CD4+ or CD8+ T cells, or bulk PBMC T cells (not recorded which). CDR3 residues: CSARVGLAGTSGELFF.